Listed below are T cell receptor beta chains from one sample, sequenced in a study of blood T cell repertoires in COVID-19. Sequencing used immunoSEQ multiplex PCR; TCRdb keeps in-frame clones, though not all of them. Seen here are 300,000 to 400,000 clones, under 95% observed once, and the top ten hold around 2.5%. Sequenced: PBMCs or T cells enriched from blood (not recorded which). All receptors derive from a man in his 60s who had recovered from COVID-19. Both conserved end residues are trimmed from each CDR3. The order of the fields is J gene, V gene, D gene, CDR3 protein. The D gene is left open where the match is weak.

TRBJ1-6,TRBV7-8,NA,ASRNPGGGRNSPLH
TRBJ2-1,TRBV5-4,TRBD2,ASSFQGRLAGHYNEQF
TRBJ2-1,TRBV29-1,TRBD1,SAATGFPPSYNEQF
TRBJ1-2,TRBV18,TRBD1,ASSPATGGSGYT
TRBJ1-3,TRBV3-1/TRBV3-2,NA,ASSLPFSGNTIY
TRBJ2-5,TRBV19,NA,ASSINKPETQY
TRBJ2-1,TRBV10-2,NA,ASSEDERVSYNEQF
TRBJ1-5,TRBV6-5,NA,ASSTRDKQPQH
TRBJ2-7,TRBV27,NA,ASSLYQSADEQY
TRBJ2-7,TRBV3-1/TRBV3-2,NA,ASSLLSSYEQY
TRBJ2-2,TRBV10-2,NA,ASSEQGPGELF
TRBJ2-7,TRBV11-2,TRBD1,ASSLGLQGANYEQY
TRBJ2-2,TRBV6-4,NA,ASSDTEFANTGELF
TRBJ1-3,TRBV7-2,TRBD1,ASSAGTGDGNTIY
TRBJ1-1,TRBV5-4,TRBD1,ASSWGQGRMNTEAF
TRBJ1-4,TRBV5-1,NA,ASSAGSTGNEKLF
TRBJ2-2,TRBV7-7,NA,ASSVGPPGTGELF
TRBJ2-1,TRBV7-6,TRBD2,ASSFLKTSGYNEQF